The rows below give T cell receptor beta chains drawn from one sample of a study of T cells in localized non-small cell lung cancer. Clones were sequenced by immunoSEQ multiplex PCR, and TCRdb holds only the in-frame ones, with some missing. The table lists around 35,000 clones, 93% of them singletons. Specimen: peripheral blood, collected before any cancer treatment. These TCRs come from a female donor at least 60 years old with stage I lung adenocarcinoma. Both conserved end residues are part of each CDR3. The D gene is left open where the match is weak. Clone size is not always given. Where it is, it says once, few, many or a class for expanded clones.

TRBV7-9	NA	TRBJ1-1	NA	TGTGCCAGCAGCTTAGGAGGGGGGACTGAAGCTTTCTTT	CASSLGGGTEAFF
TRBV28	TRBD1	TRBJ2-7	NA	TGTGCCAGCAGTGGATCCGGGACAGGGGCCTACGAGCAGTACTTC	CASSGSGTGAYEQYF
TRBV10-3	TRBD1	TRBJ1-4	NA	TGTGCCATCAGTGATGGGACAGGGGATGAAAAACTGTTTTTT	CAISDGTGDEKLFF
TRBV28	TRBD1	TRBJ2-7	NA	TGTGCCAGCAGCCGTGACAGGGGGCAAGACAAGTACGAGCAGTACTTC	CASSRDRGQDKYEQYF
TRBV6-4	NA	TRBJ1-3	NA	TGTGCCAACAGTGACCAAACATATCCTCCTGGAAACACCATATATTTT	CANSDQTYPPGNTIYF
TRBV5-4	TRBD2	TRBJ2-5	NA	TGTGCCAGCAGCTCCGAGACTAGCGGGGGGTCAGAGACCCAGTACTTC	CASSSETSGGSETQYF
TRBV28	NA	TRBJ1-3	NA	TGTGCCAGCAGAAGGACACTTGCCACGGGAAACACCATATATTTT	CASRRTLATGNTIYF
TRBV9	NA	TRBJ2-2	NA	TGTGCCAGCAGCGTAGTAGGTTTCGGCACCGGGGAGCTGTTTTTT	CASSVVGFGTGELFF
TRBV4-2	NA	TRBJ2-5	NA	TGTGCCAGCAGCCAAGGGCCGGGGGAGACCCAGTACTTC	CASSQGPGETQYF
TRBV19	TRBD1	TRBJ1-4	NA	TGTGCCAGTAGGTACTTCGGGACAGGGGATGAAAAACTGTTTTTT	CASRYFGTGDEKLFF
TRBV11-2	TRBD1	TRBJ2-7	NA	TGTGCCAGCAGCCCCGGACAGGGTTACTCCTACGAGCAGTACTTC	CASSPGQGYSYEQYF
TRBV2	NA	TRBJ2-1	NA	TGTGCCAGCGGGGGTGGGTCACTTCCTCAGTTCTTC	CASGGGSLPQFF
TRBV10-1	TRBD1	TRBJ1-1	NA	TGCGCCAGCAGCTTTGGACAGGGTAGCTCTGAAGCTTTCTTT	CASSFGQGSSEAFF
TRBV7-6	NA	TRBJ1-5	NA	TGTGCCAGCAGCTTAGGAACAGGTAATCAGCCCCAGCATTTT	CASSLGTGNQPQHF
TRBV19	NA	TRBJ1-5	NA	TGTGCCAGTAGTACCAGGGCGGAAAATCAGCCCCAGCATTTT	CASSTRAENQPQHF
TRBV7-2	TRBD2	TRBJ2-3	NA	TGTGCCAGCAGCTTAGCCGGGACTAGCGCTCGCACAGATACGCAGTATTTT	CASSLAGTSARTDTQYF
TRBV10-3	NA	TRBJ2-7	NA	TGTGCCACATCCCGGGACACCTACTCCTACGAGCAGTACTTC	CATSRDTYSYEQYF
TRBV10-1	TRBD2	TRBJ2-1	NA	TGCGCCAGCAGTGAGTCCCGGCCCGGGACTAGCGCCAAGCAGTTCTTC	CASSESRPGTSAKQFF
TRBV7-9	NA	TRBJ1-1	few	TGTGCCAGCAGCTTAGGCGGCCTGAGTAACCTGAACACTGAAGCTTTCTTT	CASSLGGLSNLNTEAFF
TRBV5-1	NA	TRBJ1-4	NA	TGCGCCAGCAGCTTGGGGGCCTCAAATAATGAAAAACTGTTTTTT	CASSLGASNNEKLFF
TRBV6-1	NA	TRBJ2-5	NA	TGTGCCAGCAGTGTCGCAAGTCGAGAGACCCAGTACTTC	CASSVASRETQYF
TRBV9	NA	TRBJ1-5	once	TGTGCCAGCAGCGTAGGGGGAGGGCAGCCCCAGCATTTT	CASSVGGGQPQHF
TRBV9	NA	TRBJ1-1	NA	TGTGCCAGCAGCGCCGGGGGTTTCACTGAAGCTTTCTTT	CASSAGGFTEAFF
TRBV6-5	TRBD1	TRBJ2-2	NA	TGTGCCAGCAGACTTGACAGGGTCGGGGAGCTGTTTTTT	CASRLDRVGELFF
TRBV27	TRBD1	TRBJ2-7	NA	TGTGCCAGCAGTTTTTGGGGACAGGGCTACGAGCAGTACTTC	CASSFWGQGYEQYF
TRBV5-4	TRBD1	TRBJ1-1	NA	TGTGCCAGCAGCGACAGGGACCGGAACACTGAAGCTTTCTTT	CASSDRDRNTEAFF
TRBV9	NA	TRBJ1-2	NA	TGTGCCAGCTCGAGGCTCTTGGGTCCGGGGGGAAGTTGGAGCTACACCTTC	CASSRLLGPGGSWSYTF
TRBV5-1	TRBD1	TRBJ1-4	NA	TGCGCCAGCAGCGCGACAGGGGGGGCACCTAATGAAAAACTGTTTTTT	CASSATGGAPNEKLFF
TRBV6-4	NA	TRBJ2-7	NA	TGTGCCGGGCTAGTAAACACCCAGCTGAACGAGCAGTACTTC	CAGLVNTQLNEQYF
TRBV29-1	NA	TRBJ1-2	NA	TGCAGCGCTCTAGACGGGTCCCCTATGGGCTACACCTTC	CSALDGSPMGYTF
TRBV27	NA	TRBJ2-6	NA	TGTGCCAGCAGTTTCAGCCCGCCCCTCCCGCCTGGGGCCAACGTCCTGACTTTC	CASSFSPPLPPGANVLTF
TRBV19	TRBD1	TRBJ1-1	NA	TGTGCCAGTAGTGGTACAGGGGGAACTGAAGCTTTCTTT	CASSGTGGTEAFF
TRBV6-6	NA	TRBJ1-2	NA	TGTGCCAGCAGTTACTCTTCGGAGCAGGTCTATGGCTACACCTTC	CASSYSSEQVYGYTF
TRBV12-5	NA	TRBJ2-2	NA	TGTGCTAGTGGTTTACAACCGGGGGAGCTGTTTTTT	CASGLQPGELFF
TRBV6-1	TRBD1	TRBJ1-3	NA	TGTGCCAGTAGAGACAGGGGAGGTGGAAACACCATATATTTT	CASRDRGGGNTIYF
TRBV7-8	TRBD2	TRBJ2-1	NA	TGTGCCAGCAGGAAAGCGGGACCCAGGAATGAGCAGTTCTTC	CASRKAGPRNEQFF
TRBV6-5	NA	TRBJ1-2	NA	TGTGCCAGCAGTTACCTTTCCCGACAGTCCTTCGGCGGCTACACCTTC	CASSYLSRQSFGGYTF
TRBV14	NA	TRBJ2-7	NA	TGTGCCAGCAGCCAACAGGCCAGCGCCTACGAGCAGTACTTC	CASSQQASAYEQYF
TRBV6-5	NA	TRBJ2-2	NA	TGTGCCAGCAGTTACGCGGGACAATCGACCGGGGAGCTGTTTTTT	CASSYAGQSTGELFF
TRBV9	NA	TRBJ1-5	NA	TGTGCCAGCAGCTCCGGGGGGGGCAGCAATCAGCCCCAGCATTTT	CASSSGGGSNQPQHF
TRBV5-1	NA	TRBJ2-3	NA	TGCGCCAGCAGCTTGTCGGGGTACACAGATACGCAGTATTTT	CASSLSGYTDTQYF
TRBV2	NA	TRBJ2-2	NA	TGTGCCAGCAGTGATGGACGGATAGGAGACGTCGACACCGGGGAGCTGTTTTTT	CASSDGRIGDVDTGELFF
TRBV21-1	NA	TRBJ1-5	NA	TGTGCCAGCAGCAAAGCGCTTTGTCAGGGCACGCATCAGCCCCAGCATTTT	CASSKALCQGTHQPQHF